The T cell receptor (beta chain) under discussion was sequenced for a study of cytomegalovirus exposure and HLA in healthy donors. Findings of the study overall: Segments of the TCR beta V type were, in most cases, productive about 87% or about 30% of the time in an earlier analysis. An assumption of roughly uniform sequencing depth across donors underlay the presence/absence analyses. Most TCR sequences were uncommon, yet certain public TCRs appeared in many donors. 150 to 200 TCR beta chains were listed as cytomegalovirus-associated.

Trimming stripped 4 bases from V and 2 bases from J, with 17 bases between. From germline, CDR1 is GTSNPN and CDR2 SVGIG (reference sequence). The CDR3 is 15 residues long. Both 60 Vbeta primers and 13 Jbeta primers went into the PCR. The data were produced by immunoSEQ multiplex PCR, yet TCRdb's version contains in-frame clones alone and is incomplete. The sample includes 150,000 or so clones, over 60% of them seen just once. Remarks on this clone: No antigen is known for it.

Input material: PBMCs. The chain uses TRBV30 and TRBJ1-2; D ambiguous. The receptor's source is a woman aged 30 to 39 in good health and CMV-seropositive. The CDR3 DNA reads TGTGCCTGGAAAGAGAGTGTAGCGGGAAACTATGGCTACACCTTC. This encodes CAWKESVAGNYGYTF.